This TCR beta chain is from a study of shared clonotypes between healthy human individuals. Study-level findings and limits: The authors expected sequencing depth to affect clonotype sharing among donors. Apart from blood, nothing was sampled; tissue repertoires likely differ.

Per the germline V gene, CDR1 is LNHNV and CDR2 is YYDKDF (reference sequence). This CDR3 comprises 16 residues. With 0 bases removed from V and 4 bases from J, the gap between germline ends came to 15 bases. Several immunoSEQ plates held equal portions of the genomic DNA taken from each subset. The method was immunoSEQ multiplex PCR; TCRdb's version includes in-frame clones alone and lacks a portion of them. The sample includes fewer than 600,000 clones, about 74% of them seen just once. Around 90 million PBMCs supplied genomic DNA for unsorted samples. Details on this clone: The target antigen is unknown.

The rearrangement links TRBV15 to TRBJ2-5, with D possibly TRBD2 on 6 matching bases. Sequenced: PBMCs. This TCR derives from a woman aged 40 to 49 in good health. Some clones in this sample may be carry-over from other donors' samples. The CDR3, as DNA: TGTGCCACCAGCAGAGAGGCGAGGGCCGGGAGAGAGACCCAGTACTTC. As protein: CATSREARAGRETQYF.